These T cell receptor beta chains were read from a single sample in a study of T-cell memory formation after mild COVID-19. TCRdb used MiXCR to reprocess the 5' RACE reads, holding one entry per CDR3 protein. The table lists about 200,000 distinct CDR3 sequences, approximately 16% of them singletons. Sequences were obtained from PBMCs or a T cell subset sorted from them (not recorded which). These receptors were collected from an adult woman who had mild COVID-19 (a few samples of this study predate the infection). Cell type and time point are not known. The CDR3 runs from the conserved cysteine through the conserved F or W. A D gene is named only where the DNA matches it firmly. Size is omitted from some rows. Given values are once, few, many or a class for expanded clones.

few	TRBJ2-5	16	TRBD2	TRBV5-1	TGCGCCTCCGCCGGGGGGGATAATTCGAAGAAAGAGACCCAGTACTTC	CASAGGDNSKKETQYF
.	TRBJ2-3	16	.	TRBV4-1	TGCGCCAGCAGCCAAGGCACAGGGTGGAGGACAGATACGCAGTATTTT	CASSQGTGWRTDTQYF
.	TRBJ2-2	15	.	TRBV9	TGTGCCAGCAGCTTCGGCGAGGGTACGACCGGGGAGCTGTTTTTT	CASSFGEGTTGELFF
.	TRBJ1-2	14	.	TRBV12-3/TRBV12-4	TGTGCCAGCAGTTTAGATCAGGGGATCGGCGGCTACACCTTC	CASSLDQGIGGYTF
.	TRBJ2-1	14	.	TRBV5-1	TGCGCCAGCAGCTTGAGTCCAGGGGACAATGAGCAGTTCTTC	CASSLSPGDNEQFF
few	TRBJ2-1	15	.	TRBV24-1	TGTGCCGTCGCCGCCACAGGACCATCCAACAATGAGCAGTTCTTC	CAVAATGPSNNEQFF
.	TRBJ2-1	14	TRBD2	TRBV29-1	TGCAGCGTTGACGTGGCGGGAGTAGCCAATGAGCAGTTCTTC	CSVDVAGVANEQFF
.	TRBJ2-7	13	.	TRBV5-1	TGCGCCAGCAGCCTGGACAGAGCCGGCGAGCAGTACTTC	CASSLDRAGEQYF
.	TRBJ1-2	19	.	TRBV7-9	TGTGCCAGCAGCCTAATCCTTGGACAGCTCCGATTAGCTAACTATGGCTACACCTTC	CASSLILGQLRLANYGYTF
.	TRBJ2-7	15	TRBD2	TRBV7-2	TGTGCCAGCAGCTTAGCGGGACTAGCGGTTTACGAGCAGTACTTC	CASSLAGLAVYEQYF
.	TRBJ2-1	15	TRBD1	TRBV2	TGTGCCAGCAGAGATGGACAGGGGGCGTTCAATGAGCAGTTCTTC	CASRDGQGAFNEQFF
once	TRBJ2-1	13	.	TRBV15	TGTGCCACCAGCAGAGCCAGGCTTAATGAGCAGTTCTTC	CATSRARLNEQFF
.	TRBJ1-4	14	TRBD1	TRBV12-3/TRBV12-4	TGTGCCAGCAGTGATGACAGGGGAGTAGAAAAACTGTTTTTT	CASSDDRGVEKLFF
.	TRBJ2-7	15	.	TRBV4-2	TGTGCCAGCAGCCAAGTTGCCAGGTACTTTACGGAGCAGTACTTC	CASSQVARYFTEQYF
few	TRBJ2-1	15	.	TRBV7-3	TGTGCCAGCAGCTTACAAGGGAGCTCCTACAATGAGCAGTTCTTC	CASSLQGSSYNEQFF
.	TRBJ2-3	16	TRBD1	TRBV6-4	TGTGCCAGCAGTGACGGACAGGGGAAAGGCACAGATACGCAGTATTTT	CASSDGQGKGTDTQYF
many	TRBJ2-7	14	.	TRBV5-1	TGCGCCAGCAGCCCGGGGGCGGGTGGCTACGAGCAGTACTTC	CASSPGAGGYEQYF
.	TRBJ1-1	16	TRBD1	TRBV4-2	TGTGCCAGCAGCCAGCCCACCGGGACAGCGAACACTGAAGCTTTCTTT	CASSQPTGTANTEAFF
many	TRBJ2-7	13	.	TRBV30	TGTGCCTGGAGTGTAGGGCAGTCCTACGAGCAGTACTTC	CAWSVGQSYEQYF
.	TRBJ1-5	13	TRBD1	TRBV20-1	TGCAGTGGCCGACAGGGGGCAGGTCAGCCCCAGCATTTT	CSGRQGAGQPQHF
few	TRBJ1-1	14	.	TRBV7-6	TGTGCCAGCAGCGTACAGAACTTAAACACTGAAGCTTTCTTT	CASSVQNLNTEAFF
.	TRBJ1-5	13	TRBD1	TRBV29-1	TGCAGCGTCGGACAGGGGGCTGATCAGCCCCAGCATTTT	CSVGQGADQPQHF
many	TRBJ1-1	11	.	TRBV20-1	TGCAGTGCTGGAGGGTTCGCTGAAGCTTTCTTT	CSAGGFAEAFF
few	TRBJ2-7	16	TRBD2	TRBV6-6	TGTGCCAGCTTGAGCAACCCTAGCGGAAACCGGGCCGAGCAGTACTTC	CASLSNPSGNRAEQYF
.	TRBJ2-7	14	TRBD2	TRBV18	TGTGCCAGCTCCGGACTAGCGAACGGCTACGAGCAGTACTTC	CASSGLANGYEQYF
.	TRBJ1-4	15	TRBD1	TRBV19	TGTGCCAGTAGTCCCGCCACAGGGGGCCATGAAAAACTGTTTTTT	CASSPATGGHEKLFF
.	TRBJ2-3	15	TRBD1	TRBV5-1	TGCGCCAGCAGCTCGGGGACAGGCATTTCAGATACGCAGTATTTT	CASSSGTGISDTQYF
few	TRBJ2-1	16	TRBD2	TRBV18	TGTGCCAGCTCACTCTGGACGACTAGCGGGTACAATGAGCAGTTCTTC	CASSLWTTSGYNEQFF
.	TRBJ1-1	15	TRBD1	TRBV6-5	TGTGCCAGCAGTTGGACACAGGGGGCTCGCACTGAAGCTTTCTTT	CASSWTQGARTEAFF
.	TRBJ2-5	13	.	TRBV5-1	TGCGCCAGCAGCTCGCCCCTCGGGGAGACCCAGTACTTC	CASSSPLGETQYF
few	TRBJ1-6	15	.	TRBV3-1	TGTGCCAGCAGCCAAGATGGGACGAGGAGTTCACCCCTCCACTTT	CASSQDGTRSSPLHF
.	TRBJ2-7	15	TRBD1	TRBV27	TGTGCCAGCAGTTTATCAACAGGGGGAGACTACGAGCAGTACTTC	CASSLSTGGDYEQYF
few	TRBJ2-3	15	.	TRBV27	TGTGCCAGCAGACAACGGCAGGGACGCGCAGATACGCAGTATTTT	CASRQRQGRADTQYF
few	TRBJ2-6	16	.	TRBV4-3	TGCGCCAGCAGCCAAGGCACTTCCGCGGGGGCCAACGTCCTGACTTTC	CASSQGTSAGANVLTF
.	TRBJ2-1	14	TRBD2	TRBV6-4	TGTGCCAGCAGTGACTCTGGGGTTAGCGGGAAGCAGTTCTTC	CASSDSGVSGKQFF
.	TRBJ2-7	12	.	TRBV9	TGTGCCAGCAGCGTTGGAGGAGCCGAGCAGTACTTC	CASSVGGAEQYF
.	TRBJ2-7	19	TRBD2	TRBV5-1	TGCGCCAGCAGCTTGGCCCCCGGACTAGCGGGAGAGAGCTCCTACGAGCAGTACTTC	CASSLAPGLAGESSYEQYF
many	TRBJ1-6	15	.	TRBV20-1	TGCAGTGCTAGAGAGGGGGGCGCGTATAATTCACCCCTCCACTTT	CSAREGGAYNSPLHF
.	TRBJ1-5	14	.	TRBV15	TGTGCCACCCAAACAGGGAGGGGCAATCAGCCCCAGCATTTT	CATQTGRGNQPQHF
few	TRBJ1-2	14	.	TRBV5-1	TGCGCCAGCAGCTTGCGGGGGAGGGACTATGGCTACACCTTC	CASSLRGRDYGYTF
few	TRBJ2-1	14	TRBD2	TRBV2	TGTGCCAGCAGTTTGGGGACTAGCGGGCTTGAGCAGTTCTTC	CASSLGTSGLEQFF
.	TRBJ2-3	13	.	TRBV29-1	TGCAGCGTTGAGAGTTCCAGCACAGATACGCAGTATTTT	CSVESSSTDTQYF
.	TRBJ2-1	16	.	TRBV20-1	TGCAGTGCTAGAACCGGACTTATAAACTCCTACAATGAGCAGTTCTTC	CSARTGLINSYNEQFF
.	TRBJ2-3	14	.	TRBV7-2	TGTGCCAGCAGCTTTGCGGAGAGCACAGATACGCAGTATTTT	CASSFAESTDTQYF
few	TRBJ2-2	17	.	TRBV7-3	TGTGCCAGCAGCTTAACTGTACTAGCCGGGCGGACCGGGGAGCTGTTTTTT	CASSLTVLAGRTGELFF
.	TRBJ2-3	12	.	TRBV7-2	TGTGCCAGCAGCTGGGCCACAGATACGCAGTATTTT	CASSWATDTQYF
few	TRBJ2-5	16	TRBD2	TRBV7-2	TGTGCCAGCAGCTTAGTAGCGGGGGGCGTTCAAGAGACCCAGTACTTC	CASSLVAGGVQETQYF
many	TRBJ2-5	14	TRBD2	TRBV29-1	TGCAGCGTTAAGGCGGCGGGAGGGCCGAGGACCCAGTACTTC	CSVKAAGGPRTQYF
few	TRBJ2-5	18	TRBD2	TRBV14	TGTGCCAGCAGCCAAGGGACCTTGACTAGCTCTATTTTGGAGACCCAGTACTTC	CASSQGTLTSSILETQYF
few	TRBJ2-5	13	.	TRBV3-1	TGTGCCAGCAAGACAGGACAGCAAGAGACCCAGTACTTC	CASKTGQQETQYF
few	TRBJ2-3	12	.	TRBV7-8	TGTGCCAGCAGCTTAGGGCAGGGAGTGTTGTATTTT	CASSLGQGVLYF
few	TRBJ2-2	15	.	TRBV20-1	TGCAGTGCTTACCGGGACGGACTCACCACCGGGGAGCTGTTTTTT	CSAYRDGLTTGELFF
many	TRBJ1-6	15	.	TRBV7-6	TGTGCCAGCAGCCAGACCGACAGCAATAATTCACCCCTCCACTTT	CASSQTDSNNSPLHF
.	TRBJ2-6	18	.	TRBV3-1	TGTGCCAGCAGCCAATATCGACAGATAAGCTCTGGGGCCAACGTCCTGACTTTC	CASSQYRQISSGANVLTF
few	TRBJ2-7	15	TRBD2	TRBV29-1	TGCAGCGTTGCACTAGCGGGAGCACAGGGTTACGAGCAGTACTTC	CSVALAGAQGYEQYF
.	TRBJ2-5	16	TRBD2	TRBV3-1	TGTGCCAGCAGCCCAGGACTAGCGGGGGGTAAAGAGACCCAGTACTTC	CASSPGLAGGKETQYF
few	TRBJ2-3	17	TRBD2	TRBV10-2	TGCGCCAGCAGTGACGCTGGACTAGCGGGAGCTGCAGATACGCAGTATTTT	CASSDAGLAGAADTQYF
few	TRBJ1-5	15	TRBD1	TRBV5-1	TGCGCCAGCAGCTTGGATACAGGGGGCAATCAGCCCCAGCATTTT	CASSLDTGGNQPQHF